This passage covers 25 T cell receptor beta chains from one sample sequenced in a study of blood T cell repertoires in COVID-19 (dated by TCRdb to 2018 to 2020). The library came from the immunoSEQ multiplex PCR assay. In its TCRdb copy, this immuneACCESS table keeps in-frame sequences only and misses some clones. Where compared with another copy, unresolved V genes explain less than half of these, and the others have no known cause. The sample includes about 130,000 clones, with 60% to 80% observed a single time. 1.5% to 2% of the sample is held by the ten biggest clonotypes. The material sequenced was peripheral blood. The receptors derive from a woman in her 70s with acute or convalescent COVID-19.

CDR3 DNA: TGTGCCAGCAGCTTACGAGCGGGAGGACGCACAGATACGCAGTATTTT. It is translated as CASSLRAGGRTDTQYF. The chain couples TRBV7-2 to TRBJ2-3, with 9 bases matching TRBD2. Germline V CDR1 and CDR2: SGHTA, FQGNSA. Trimming removed 2 bases from V and 1 base from J; junction bases left unmatched: 4. There are 16 residues in the CDR3.

On this clone itself: Relative to the germline gene, one junction end is altered; a read error may explain this. This chain links TRBV29-1 with TRBJ1-1; no clear D. Germline V gene sequence: CDR1 SQVTM, CDR2 ANQGSEA. The CDR3 sequence is 11 residues long. CDR3 loop: CSVSQILTEGF. The CDR3 region has the DNA TGCAGCGTCTCCCAGATTTTAACAGAGGGATTT.

V and J are TRBV6-5 and TRBJ1-5; no clear D. Trimming removed 5 bases from V and 2 bases from J, with 7 bases in between. CDR1 is MNHEY and CDR2 is SVGAGI in the germline V gene. This CDR3 is built from 13 residues. DNA of the CDR3: TGTGCCAGCAGTAGAGAAGGCAATCAGCCCCAGCATTTT. This translates into CASSREGNQPQHF.

The chain carries TRBV7-9 and TRBJ1-1; D gene ambiguous. The length of the CDR3 is 11 residues. V was shortened by 7 bases and J by 8 bases, with 11 bases between the two germline ends. Germline V gene data show CDR1 as SEHNR and CDR2 as FQNEAQ (reference sequence). CDR3 bases: TGTGCCAGCACCAATTCGGGGGAAGCTTTCTTT. It specifies CASTNSGEAFF.

This sequence joins TRBV10-3 and TRBJ2-1, with 9 bases lining up with TRBD1. The junction had 1 base not matched to a gene; V was cut back by 0 bases and J by 7 bases. Germline V gene lookup returns CDR1 ENHRY and CDR2 SYGVKD. CDR3 size: 14 residues. CDR3 amino acids: CAISESTGGNEQFF. The CDR3 bases are TGTGCCATCAGTGAGTCGACAGGGGGTAATGAGCAGTTCTTC.

The CDR3 region is CASSPEEAYEQYF. The CDR3 DNA sequence: TGTGCCAGCAGTCCTGAAGAGGCCTACGAGCAGTACTTC. V and J are TRBV28 and TRBJ2-7, with D hard to call. V was pared by 5 bases and J by 2 bases, with 10 bases between. The length of the CDR3 is 13 residues. Germline-derived CDR1 and CDR2 are MDHEN and SYDVKM.

J is TRBJ1-2 and V is TRBV5-1; D is possibly TRBD1 (6 bases). This CDR3 contains 12 residues. V was clipped by 3 bases and J by 7 bases, with 10 bases between them. Germline values: CDR1 SGHRS, CDR2 YFSETQ. CDR3 amino acids: CASSSQGVGYTF. As DNA, the CDR3 is TGCGCCAGCAGCTCACAGGGTGTTGGCTACACCTTC.

The count of this clone is one. The chain couples TRBV6-5 to TRBJ1-4; TRBD1 agrees at 10 bases. This CDR3 is built from 15 residues. The germline CDR1 and CDR2 sequences are MNHEY and SVGAGI. The ends lost 6 bases at V and 12 bases at J; junction bases unmatched: 13. CDR3 amino acids: CASRPMTGGPKELFF. Here the CDR3 DNA reads TGTGCCAGCAGACCGATGACAGGGGGCCCGAAGGAACTGTTTTTT.

V is TRBV19 and J is TRBJ2-1, with D possibly being TRBD2 (6 bases). Trimming took 9 bases from V and 4 from J, leaving 19 bases between them. CDR1 is LNHDA, CDR2 SQIVND, per germline (reference sequence). The CDR3 is 15 residues long. Here the CDR3 reads CASSGTSNGYNEQFF. The CDR3 nucleotides read TGTGCCAGCTCTGGGACTTCTAACGGGTACAATGAGCAGTTCTTC.

At least ten counts were recorded for this clone. This same CDR3 is encoded by further DNA sequences in the sample. The chain uses TRBV18 and TRBJ1-1; maybe TRBD1 (6 bases). Trimming stripped 3 bases from V and 1 base from J, with 6 bases between. This CDR3 comprises 13 residues. Germline CDR1 KGHSH, CDR2 LQKENI. In nucleotides, the CDR3 is TGTGCCAGCTCACCGGGACAGAACACTGAAGCTTTCTTT. Its translation is CASSPGQNTEAFF.

This clone was counted at least ten times. This same CDR3 is encoded by further DNA sequences in the sample. The rearrangement links TRBV27 to TRBJ2-3; 9 bases line up with TRBD2. This CDR3 comprises 15 residues. V lost 6 bases to trimming and J lost 0 bases; unmatched junction nucleotides: 4. The germline V gene encodes CDR1 MNHEY and CDR2 SMNVEV (reference sequence). The CDR3 nucleotides read TGTGCCAGCAGCCCTAGCGGGGCTAGCACAGATACGCAGTATTTT. The encoded protein is CASSPSGASTDTQYF.

The chain carries TRBV2 and TRBJ2-1; 8 nucleotides match TRBD2. This CDR3 contains 15 residues. Germline CDR1 and CDR2: SNHLY and FYNNEI. The V and J ends lost 2 bases and 3 bases, in that order; junction bases with no gene match: 3. In nucleotides, the CDR3 is TGTGCCAGCAGTGAATTTAGCGGGGTCTACAATGAGCAGTTCTTC. As protein: CASSEFSGVYNEQFF. The full variable domain, its missing parts supplied by reference TRBV2 and TRBJ2-1, is EPEVTQTPSHQVTQMGQEVILRCVPISNHLYFYWYRQILGQKVEFLVSFYNNEISEKSEIFDDQFSVERPDGSNFTLKIRSTKLEDSAMYFCASSEFSGVYNEQFFGPGTRLTVL.

In this sample, this clone turned up once. The chain links TRBV15 to TRBJ2-5; D remains ambiguous. Trimming left V 1 base short and J 2 bases short, with 8 bases between. Germline CDR1 LNHNV, CDR2 YYDKDF (reference sequence). The CDR3 runs 14 residues. In DNA form, the CDR3 reads TGTGCCACCAGCAGAGCTCAGGAACAAGAGACCCAGTACTTC. Encoded protein: CATSRAQEQETQYF.

The chain uses TRBV7-2 and TRBJ2-1; 15 nucleotides line up with TRBD2. The V and J ends lost 5 bases and 5 bases, in that order; junction bases with no gene match: 10. The CDR3 has 18 residues. The V gene's germline CDR1 is SGHTA and CDR2 FQGNSA. The CDR3 loop is CASSAGLAGGSGNNEQFF. In DNA, the CDR3 is TGTGCCAGCAGCGCGGGACTAGCGGGGGGCTCCGGCAACAATGAGCAGTTCTTC.

The chain employs TRBV10-3 and TRBJ1-2, with D perhaps TRBD1 (6 bases). V was clipped by 3 bases and J by 8 bases, with 19 bases between them. CDR1 and CDR2 (germline): ENHRY, SYGVKD. This CDR3 spans 15 amino acids. The CDR3 nucleotides are TGTGCCATCAGTGACGACCCTGGGGGTAGGGGGGGCTACACCTTC. It encodes CAISDDPGGRGGYTF.

V and J are TRBV3-1 (or the pseudogene TRBV3-2) and TRBJ1-6, with a possible D match to TRBD1 (6 bases). This CDR3 has 17 residues. V lost 0 bases, J lost 4 bases, and 13 bases lay in between. Germline CDR1 is LGHDT and CDR2 is YNNKEL (reference sequence). The CDR3 spells CASSQDRTEDYNSPLHF. As DNA, the CDR3 is TGTGCCAGCAGCCAAGATAGGACAGAAGATTATAATTCACCCCTCCACTTT.

This clone was found many times. The CDR3 nucleotides are TGTGCCAGCAGTGAAGCCAAGGGGCGGACCGGGGAGCTGTTTTTT. As protein: CASSEAKGRTGELFF. The gene calls are TRBV6-1 and TRBJ2-2, with D tentatively TRBD1 (5 bases). Trimming removed 0 bases from V and 5 bases from J, with 10 bases in between. CDR1 is MNHNS, CDR2 SASEGT, per germline. CDR3 size: 15 residues.

A few counts support this clone. J is TRBJ1-5 and V is TRBV7-9, with no clear D. CDR1 and CDR2 from the germline V gene are SEHNR and FQNEAQ (reference sequence). The germline V and J ends were trimmed by 0 bases and 2 bases, with 8 bases remaining between them. The CDR3 covers 15 residues. The CDR3 sequence: CASSLATGGNQPQHF. CDR3 bases: TGTGCCAGCAGCTTAGCGACCGGGGGCAATCAGCCCCAGCATTTT.

The chain combines TRBV5-1 with TRBJ2-5; TRBD1 aligns across 9 bases. The CDR3 length is 15 residues. With V trimmed by 2 bases and J by 1 base, 3 bases remained unmatched. CDR1 is SGHRS, CDR2 YFSETQ, per germline. CDR3 sequence reads: CASSFGQGIQETQYF. The DNA for the CDR3 is TGCGCCAGCAGCTTCGGACAGGGGATCCAAGAGACCCAGTACTTC.

The chain carries TRBV2 and TRBJ2-2, with D possibly TRBD2 on 5 matching bases. Per the germline V gene, CDR1 is SNHLY and CDR2 is FYNNEI. V dropped 7 bases and J dropped 2 bases, with 14 bases sitting between them. There are 15 residues in the CDR3. The CDR3 region has the DNA TGTGCCAGCATGGGGTTAGGACTTAACACCGGGGAGCTGTTTTTT. Protein: CASMGLGLNTGELFF.

In this sample, this clone turned up a few times. This chain connects TRBV18 to TRBJ1-5, with 7 bases aligning to TRBD1. CDR1 and CDR2 from the germline V gene are KGHSH and LQKENI. With V trimmed by 3 bases and J by 5 bases, 7 bases remained unmatched. The CDR3 is made up of 15 amino acids. In DNA form, the CDR3 reads TGTGCCAGCTCACCGACAGGGTGGGGGGATCAGCCCCAGCATTTT. Encoded protein: CASSPTGWGDQPQHF.

The chain employs TRBV9 and TRBJ2-1; 11 bases map to TRBD2. Germline lookup yields CDR1 SGDLS and CDR2 YYNGEE. V lost 4 bases, J lost 5 bases, and 5 bases stayed unmatched. This CDR3 region has 15 residues. In DNA form, the CDR3 reads TGTGCCAGCAGCTTTAGCGGGAGGGCTGACAATGAGCAGTTCTTC. It yields the protein CASSFSGRADNEQFF.

This clone was counted a single time. This chain joins TRBV7-6 and TRBJ1-3, with D possibly TRBD1 on 6 matching bases. CDR3 length: 16 residues. V dropped 3 bases and J dropped 0 bases, with 12 bases sitting between them. Germline V CDR1 and CDR2: SGHVS, FNYEAQ. CDR3 residues: CASSFGTSGSGNTIYF. CDR3 nucleotides: TGTGCCAGCAGCTTCGGGACATCCGGCTCTGGAAACACCATATATTTT.

The chain carries TRBV28 and TRBJ1-3; tentative D call: TRBD1 (5 bases). Trimming removed 2 bases at V and 3 bases at J, with 11 bases between. This CDR3 spans 15 amino acids. Germline values: CDR1 MDHEN, CDR2 SYDVKM. The CDR3 DNA reads as TGTGCCAGCAGTTTAGTAGGGGCGTTTGGAAACACCATATATTTT. It specifies CASSLVGAFGNTIYF.

V and J are TRBV24-1 and TRBJ2-1, with D maybe TRBD2 (6 bases). V was shortened by 9 bases and J by 6 bases, with 20 bases between the two germline ends. This CDR3 comprises 15 residues. Germline V lookup: CDR1 KGHDR, CDR2 SFDVKD. DNA of the CDR3: TGTGCCACCGGCCGGTCGGGGGATTGGGGCAATGAGCAGTTCTTC. Translating it yields CATGRSGDWGNEQFF.